These T cell receptor beta chains were read from a single sample in a study. TCRdb processed the 5' RACE reads anew with MiXCR; each CDR3 protein has one entry. The repertoire holds about 800 distinct CDR3 sequences, 9.2% seen once, with 24% in the top ten. The sample consisted of total memory T cells from blood PBMCs. Receptors were obtained from a male donor with HIV. CDR3s leave out the opening cysteine and the closing phenylalanine or tryptophan. A D gene is named only where the DNA matches it firmly.

V gene	D gene	J gene	CDR3 protein
TRBV6-1	TRBD2	TRBJ2-7	ASGVGEGPSYEQY
TRBV24-1	TRBD2	TRBJ2-2	ATSDPSGRGNTGELF
TRBV11-2	TRBD2	TRBJ2-5	ASSLAGTSVETQY
TRBV7-2	-	TRBJ2-3	ASSLASTRTDTQY
TRBV7-2	TRBD2	TRBJ2-3	ASSVLAGGSTDTQY
TRBV15	-	TRBJ2-2	ATSSQNTGELF
TRBV6-5	-	TRBJ2-1	ASSYRSGPRNEQF
TRBV6-1	-	TRBJ2-1	ASSTGTHYNEQF
TRBV6-2/TRBV6-3	-	TRBJ1-2	ASSYSYRHANYGYT
TRBV6-5	-	TRBJ1-2	ASSYGRRGGYGYT
TRBV6-1	-	TRBJ1-2	ACSRTAEYGYT
TRBV6-1	TRBD2	TRBJ2-7	ASRPGLAGSYEQY
TRBV7-9	-	TRBJ2-3	ASIGQSQRDTQY
TRBV7-2	-	TRBJ2-3	ASSLSPLGDTQY
TRBV6-1	TRBD1	TRBJ1-4	ASRPKTGATNEKLF
TRBV20-1	-	TRBJ2-7	SATYRGSTTAREQY
TRBV30	TRBD2	TRBJ2-1	ALRLAGGGNEQF
TRBV28	TRBD1	TRBJ1-1	ASSSDRVTEAF
TRBV6-5	-	TRBJ1-1	ASSTMNTEAF
TRBV5-6	TRBD1	TRBJ1-1	ASSHYGTGGRTEAF
TRBV10-3	TRBD2	TRBJ2-7	AISENLAENYEQY
TRBV6-1	TRBD1	TRBJ1-2	ASRPGTGGIYGYT
TRBV7-3	-	TRBJ2-3	ASSLYGSGTDTQY
TRBV5-1	-	TRBJ1-3	ASSTGTSGNTIY
TRBV29-1	-	TRBJ2-1	SVRTTSYEQF
TRBV4-3	-	TRBJ2-5	ASSQRNGETQY
TRBV10-3	-	TRBJ1-6	AISERTLESSPLH
TRBV10-1	-	TRBJ2-5	ASSEPAGPQETQY
TRBV6-5	-	TRBJ2-7	ASSYLGRLGYEQY
TRBV11-3	TRBD1	TRBJ2-5	ASSGTGTGKETQY
TRBV21-1	-	TRBJ2-2	ASSKGVGASGGSTGELF
TRBV12-3/TRBV12-4	TRBD2	TRBJ2-7	ASSRLAGGIELGYEQY
TRBV29-1	TRBD2	TRBJ2-7	SVGLAGGTGEQY
TRBV6-2/TRBV6-3	TRBD2	TRBJ2-3	ASSYTAGTSGHTDTQY
TRBV10-1	TRBD2	TRBJ2-5	ARGTSGSEGQETQY
TRBV20-1	-	TRBJ2-7	SARGQTIYEQY
TRBV15	TRBD1	TRBJ1-1	ATSSRDRRGTEAF
TRBV6-5	-	TRBJ1-5	ASSLTYTGRDQPQH
TRBV7-7	-	TRBJ2-1	ASSLGTSLNNEQF
TRBV7-2	TRBD1	TRBJ1-1	ASSSRGRDTEAF
TRBV4-2	TRBD1	TRBJ1-2	ASSPRGGSSNYGYT
TRBV15	-	TRBJ2-5	ATSFGLGETQY
TRBV12-3/TRBV12-4	-	TRBJ2-3	ASSPRVRSPSTDTQY
TRBV6-1	TRBD1	TRBJ2-2	ASRGPGQGAWNTGELF
TRBV2	-	TRBJ2-5	ASSVGTPQETQY
TRBV6-1	TRBD2	TRBJ2-7	ASSTVAGGNYEQY
TRBV6-2/TRBV6-3	TRBD1	TRBJ2-1	ASRRTGDNEQF
TRBV6-5	-	TRBJ2-3	ASSYLSPGATQY